This is a list of T cell receptor beta chains from one sample in a study of early stage breast cancer tumors. The table came from immunoSEQ multiplex PCR; TCRdb's copy has only in-frame clones and leaves some out. This table has around 71,000 clones, roughly 80% appearing once. Material: blood. These TCRs come from a person in their sixties with breast cancer. Both conserved end residues are part of each CDR3. A D gene is named only where the DNA matches it firmly. Size tells how often a clone was seen (once, few, many) or the class of an expanded clone, and some rows leave it out.

size	V	J	D	length	DNA	CDR3
NA	TRBV4-1	TRBJ2-7	TRBD2	15	TGCGCCAGCAGCCAAATACTAGCGGGGGTCTACGAGCAGTACTTC	CASSQILAGVYEQYF
few	TRBV5-1	TRBJ2-2	NA	12	TGCGCCAGCAAGGGTGGAACCGGGGAGCTGTTTTTT	CASKGGTGELFF
NA	TRBV30	TRBJ2-6	NA	16	TGTGCCTGGAGTGTAAAGGACTACTCTGGGGCCAACGTCCTGACTTTC	CAWSVKDYSGANVLTF
few	TRBV7-5	TRBJ2-5	NA	12	TGTGCCAGAAGCTCGTATCAAGAGACCCAGTACTTC	CARSSYQETQYF
NA	TRBV28	TRBJ1-1	NA	16	TGTGCCAGCAGATCCCTATCCCAGGGTTTGAACACTGAAGCTTTCTTT	CASRSLSQGLNTEAFF
NA	TRBV4-3	TRBJ2-1	NA	15	TGCGCCAGCAGCCAAGATACGGTAAACCGCAATGAGCAGTTCTTC	CASSQDTVNRNEQFF
NA	TRBV15	TRBJ1-3	NA	13	TGTGCCACCAGCAGCCCCAGCGCCAACACCATATATTTT	CATSSPSANTIYF
NA	TRBV19	TRBJ1-1	TRBD1	12	TGTGCCAGTAGTTCACAGGGGCGAGAAGCTTTCTTT	CASSSQGREAFF
NA	TRBV2	TRBJ2-5	NA	12	TGTGCCAGCAGTGTGGCCCAAGAGACCCAGTACTTC	CASSVAQETQYF
NA	TRBV7-8	TRBJ2-7	NA	15	TGTGCCAGCAGCTTAGGAATGTACAGGGCCCACGAGCAGTACTTC	CASSLGMYRAHEQYF
few	TRBV30	TRBJ1-1	NA	11	TGTGCCTGGAGTCAACGCCTTGAAGCTTTCTTT	CAWSQRLEAFF
NA	TRBV9	TRBJ2-2	NA	14	TGTGCCAGCAGCGCCCACCTAGAAATCGGGGAGCTGTTTTTT	CASSAHLEIGELFF
NA	TRBV28	TRBJ2-2	NA	15	TGTGCCAGCAGTTCCCCAGACAAATACACCGGGGAGCTGTTTTTT	CASSSPDKYTGELFF
NA	TRBV7-9	TRBJ2-1	NA	14	TGTGCCAGCAGCTTGGGACGAGCCTACAATGAGCAGTTCTTC	CASSLGRAYNEQFF
NA	TRBV2	TRBJ2-7	NA	13	TGTGCCAGCAATCCGGGACTCCACTACGAGCAGTACTTC	CASNPGLHYEQYF
NA	TRBV7-2	TRBJ2-2	TRBD2	14	TGTGCCAGCGGGAGGGAGGGGAACACCGGGGAGCTGTTTTTT	CASGREGNTGELFF
NA	TRBV6-5	TRBJ2-5	NA	14	TGTGCCAGCAGTCCGACAGGATTACAAGAGACCCAGTACTTC	CASSPTGLQETQYF
NA	TRBV4-1	TRBJ2-3	TRBD1	17	TGCGCCAGCAGCCAAGACGGGACAGGGCGGAGAACAGATACGCAGTATTTT	CASSQDGTGRRTDTQYF
few	TRBV7-8	TRBJ1-3	NA	16	TGTGCCAGCAGCTTAATGGCAGGGTCCTCTGGAAACACCATATATTTT	CASSLMAGSSGNTIYF
NA	TRBV19	TRBJ2-2	NA	15	TGTGCCAGTAACCACGGGCAGGGCCGATACGGGGAGCTGTTTTTT	CASNHGQGRYGELFF
NA	TRBV5-4	TRBJ2-2	NA	15	TGTGCCAGCAGCCCCGACAGGGAGGACACCGGGGAGCTGTTTTTT	CASSPDREDTGELFF
NA	TRBV4-3	TRBJ2-7	TRBD1	15	TGCGCCAGCAGCCAAATCCGACAGGGGGGAGCGGAGCAGTACTTC	CASSQIRQGGAEQYF
NA	TRBV28	TRBJ1-3	NA	16	TGTGCCAGCAGCCGTTCAACACTGGTTTCTGGAAACACCATATATTTT	CASSRSTLVSGNTIYF
few	TRBV29-1	TRBJ1-2	NA	13	TGCAGCGTTCTATTAGCCGTCCCCTATGGCTACACCTTC	CSVLLAVPYGYTF
NA	TRBV6-1	TRBJ2-7	NA	13	TGTGCCAGCACCCGGACGGCTTCCTACGAGCAGTACTTC	CASTRTASYEQYF
NA	TRBV27	TRBJ2-2	TRBD2	17	TGTGCCAGCAGTCGAGAGCTAGCGGGAGAAGGATACGGGGAGCTGTTTTTT	CASSRELAGEGYGELFF
NA	TRBV14	TRBJ2-3	TRBD1	19	TGTGCCAGCAGCCCCTTAAGAGCAGGGGGTGTTCTAGGTGCAGATACGCAGTATTTT	CASSPLRAGGVLGADTQYF
NA	TRBV7-6	TRBJ2-3	TRBD2	19	TGTGCCAGCAGCACCCGGACTAGCGGGAGTCCATGGCACGTAGATACGCAGTATTTT	CASSTRTSGSPWHVDTQYF
NA	TRBV29-1	TRBJ2-2	TRBD1	14	TGCAGTACACCGGGACAGGGCAACACCGGGGAGCTGTTTTTT	CSTPGQGNTGELFF
NA	TRBV5-1	TRBJ2-7	NA	15	TGCGCCAGCAGCTTGGCCGTCCCTAGCTCCTACGAGCAGTACTTC	CASSLAVPSSYEQYF
once	TRBV6-1	TRBJ2-7	TRBD1	15	TGTGCCAGCAAGTGGATGGGACAGGAAAGCTACGAGCAGTACTTC	CASKWMGQESYEQYF
NA	TRBV5-8	TRBJ2-5	NA	14	TGTGCCAGCAGCTTGGATATCGGCCAAGAGACCCAGTACTTC	CASSLDIGQETQYF
NA	TRBV5-4	TRBJ1-2	NA	15	TGTGCCAGCAGCTTGGCCGGTCAGGCTGAGGGTGGCTACACCTTC	CASSLAGQAEGGYTF
once	TRBV9	TRBJ2-1	NA	17	TGTGCCAGCCAAGGGGAGTCTAGCGTTAGCTCCTACAATGAGCAGTTCTTC	CASQGESSVSSYNEQFF
NA	TRBV5-5	TRBJ2-2	TRBD1	15	TGTGCCAGCAGTTACGGACAGGGGAACACCGGGGAGCTGTTTTTT	CASSYGQGNTGELFF
NA	TRBV7-9	TRBJ2-1	NA	13	TGTGCCAGCAGCTACGGGACGGACAATGAGCAGTTCTTC	CASSYGTDNEQFF
NA	TRBV2	TRBJ2-5	NA	11	TGTGCCAGCAGTGAGGTAGAGACCCAGTACTTC	CASSEVETQYF
NA	TRBV5-1	TRBJ1-1	NA	13	TGCGCCAGCAGCTTGGCCGGGCTCACTGAAGCTTTCTTT	CASSLAGLTEAFF
NA	TRBV6-5	TRBJ2-7	NA	14	TGTGCCAGCAGGGACCGGGGGGCCTGGAACGAGCAGTACTTC	CASRDRGAWNEQYF
NA	TRBV11-2	TRBJ2-7	TRBD1	14	TGTGCCAGCAGCTCACAGGGGGATCTTTTAGAGCAGTACTTC	CASSSQGDLLEQYF
NA	TRBV6-5	TRBJ2-2	TRBD2	15	TGTGCCAGCAGTTACCAGCGGGAGTACACCGGGGAGCTGTTTTTT	CASSYQREYTGELFF
once	TRBV15	TRBJ1-2	TRBD1	14	TGTGCCACCAGCAGTCTACGGACAGGAGTGAGCTACACCTTC	CATSSLRTGVSYTF
NA	TRBV11-2	TRBJ2-6	NA	16	TGTGCCAGCAGCTTGGGGTGGGGCGCTGGGGCCAACGTCCTGACTTTC	CASSLGWGAGANVLTF
NA	TRBV18	TRBJ2-7	NA	18	TGTGCCAGCTCACCTGGGGTGTCTCGTTCCACCTCCCCCTACGAGCAGTACTTC	CASSPGVSRSTSPYEQYF
NA	TRBV12-5	TRBJ1-1	NA	11	TGTGCTAGTGGTTTCGGAATTGAAGCTTTCTTT	CASGFGIEAFF
NA	TRBV5-1	TRBJ1-1	NA	13	TGCGCCAGCACCGAGATAAGCGGGAGTCCCGCTTTCTTT	CASTEISGSPAFF